This T cell receptor (beta chain) emerged from a study of blood T cell repertoires in COVID-19. Background on the study: COVID-19 samples collected from the United States, Italy and Spain covered acute and convalescent phases. PBMCs, B-cell-depleted T cells, or T cells provided the cDNA or gDNA that made up the material.

Looked up from germline, CDR1 is MNHEY and CDR2 is SVGAGI. CDR3 length equals 13 residues. The ends were cut back, 7 bases at V and 7 bases at J, with 11 bases in the middle. Per the original data handling: Counts of nucleated cells, estimated from reference gene primer amplification, were obtained. The assay was immunoSEQ multiplex PCR, and TCRdb's table has in-frame clones only and misses some. The V and J calls and clone size were taken over from that table, and D and trimming were inferred from the DNA. The sample contains more than 100,000 clones, around three quarters of which appear only once.

The gene calls are TRBV6-5 and TRBJ1-6; TRBD1 might be the D (6 bases). The sample comprised peripheral blood. This TCR came from a man in his fifties or sixties with active or convalescent COVID-19. CDR3 protein: CASKVRGNSPLHF. The CDR3 DNA follows: TGTGCCAGCAAGGTTAGGGGGAATTCACCCCTCCACTTT.